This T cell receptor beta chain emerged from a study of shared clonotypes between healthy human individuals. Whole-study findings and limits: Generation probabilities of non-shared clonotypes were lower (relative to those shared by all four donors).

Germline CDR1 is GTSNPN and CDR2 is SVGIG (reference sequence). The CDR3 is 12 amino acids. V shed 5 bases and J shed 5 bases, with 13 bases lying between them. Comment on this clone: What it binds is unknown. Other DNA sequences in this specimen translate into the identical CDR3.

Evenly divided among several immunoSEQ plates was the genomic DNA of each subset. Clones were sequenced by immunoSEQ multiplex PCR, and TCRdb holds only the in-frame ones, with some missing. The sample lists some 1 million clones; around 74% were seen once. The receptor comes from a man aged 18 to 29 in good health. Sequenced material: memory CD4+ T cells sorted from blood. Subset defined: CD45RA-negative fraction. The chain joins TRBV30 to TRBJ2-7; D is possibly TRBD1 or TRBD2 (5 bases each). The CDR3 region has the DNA TGTGCCTGGGCCGGGACGCCGAACGAGCAGTACTTC. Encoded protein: CAWAGTPNEQYF.